Many counts were recorded for the clone carrying this T cell receptor beta chain. The data are from a study of regulatory T cells in long-lasting Graves disease. Looked up from germline, CDR1 is SGHRS and CDR2 is YFSETQ. The CDR3 length is 15 residues. V was clipped by 4 bases and J by 3 bases, with 17 bases between them. Time point meaning: newly diagnosed GD, antithyroid drugs for less than 3 months. PBMC-extracted RNA yielded the TCR library. In each case, Graves' disease was diagnosed per American Thyroid Association guidelines. HTBI primers from iRepertoire and Arm-PCR of CDR3 regions yielded the TCR beta libraries. TCRdb re-derived calls from the multiplex PCR reads in MiXCR, one entry per CDR3 protein. The sample consists of roughly 500,000 distinct CDR3 sequences, approximately 13% of them appearing once. This sample also appeared in a second study, on T cells in Graves' hyperthyroidism and ophthalmopathy. Per that study: Most thyroid clonotypes expanded above 0.001 appeared in blood too. A 13 V-J model separated ophthalmopathy from stable hyperthyroidism.

The sequence was collected from a man younger than 40 with Graves disease. The sample in question was peripheral blood mononuclear cells (PBMCs), obtained at new diagnosis, from a patient treated with antithyroid drugs. J is TRBJ2-7 and V is TRBV5-1; either TRBD1 or TRBD2 may supply D (6 bases each). The CDR3: CASSELVGGGYEQYF. In DNA, the CDR3 is TGCGCCAGCAGCGAGCTGGTGGGGGGCGGCTACGAGCAGTACTTC. The variable domain in full, with the rest retrieved from reference TRBV5-1 and TRBJ2-7, is KAGVTQTPRYLIKTRGQQVTLSCSPISGHRSVSWYQQTPGQGLQFLFEYFSETQRNKGNFPGRFSGRQFSNSRSEMNVSTLELGDSALYLCASSELVGGGYEQYFGPGTRLTVT.